This record looks at one T cell receptor beta chain sequence and its context. These data are taken from a study of blood T cell repertoires in COVID-19. The germline V and J ends were trimmed by 0 bases and 0 bases, with 13 bases remaining between them. Germline lookup yields CDR1 LGHNA and CDR2 YSLEER. The CDR3 runs 17 residues. Data came from immunoSEQ multiplex PCR; TCRdb stores just in-frame clones and leaves some out. The sample has a few hundred thousand clones; around 89% are singletons. J is TRBJ2-3 and V is TRBV4-3; D may be TRBD2 (6 bases). This receptor was obtained from a woman aged 25-40 years with COVID-19, enrolled during active disease. Input material: peripheral blood. The chain's CDR3 is CASSQDRGTQSTDTQYF. CDR3 nucleotide sequence: TGCGCCAGCAGCCAAGATCGCGGGACTCAGAGCACAGATACGCAGTATTTT.